A single sample is the source of the 5 T cell receptor beta chains below, sequenced in a study of blood T cells in healthy people across ages. A J-beta primer mix and a sample-barcoded 5' primer were used in a second PCR of about 7 to 12 cycles. One entry per CDR3 protein, called by TCRdb with MiXCR from the 5' RACE reads. The sample lists some 1.6 million distinct CDR3 sequences, about 31% seen once, with 10% to 12% in the top ten. What was sequenced was blood. Receptor source: a woman in her 30s in good health.

This chain joins TRBV7-2 and TRBJ2-4; TRBD1 is a possible D gene (6 bases). Trimming cost V 4 bases and J 5 bases, with 15 bases left between them. The CDR3 covers 15 residues. Germline values: CDR1 SGHTA, CDR2 FQGNSA. The CDR3 bases are TGTGCCAGCAGCTCCAGACAGGAAATGGAAAACATTCAGTACTTC. This translates into CASSSRQEMENIQYF.

This clonotype was counted between two and nine times. The chain is built from TRBV6-1 and TRBJ2-3; either TRBD1 or TRBD2 may fit D (5 bases each). The CDR3 has 15 residues. The germline V gene has CDR1 MNHNS and CDR2 SASEGT. V was trimmed by 2 bases and J by 1 base, leaving 10 bases between them. The CDR3 reads CASSESRGGTDTQYF. The CDR3 bases are TGTGCCAGCAGTGAATCGAGGGGAGGCACAGATACGCAGTATTTT.

This clonotype was recorded many times. Sequence at one end of the junction differs from germline and may be a read error. The chain combines TRBV9 with TRBJ2-1, with D perhaps TRBD2 (6 bases). CDR3 length equals 11 residues. Germline V gives CDR1 SGDLS, CDR2 YYNGEE. CDR3 loop: CASSGGNEQFF. DNA for the CDR3: TGCGCCAGCTCCGGGGGCAATGAGCAGTTCTTC.

As to this clonotype: A much larger clone sits a single nucleotide away, making a read error possible. This chain uses TRBV20-1 with TRBJ2-1; TRBD2 matches at 10 bases. Germline V gene sequence: CDR1 DFQATT, CDR2 SNEGSKA (reference sequence). The CDR3 extends over 16 amino acids. CDR3 residues: CGARVLAGASYNEQFF. The CDR3 nucleotides are TGCGGTGCTAGAGTTCTAGCGGGGGCCTCCTACAATGAGCAGTTCTTC.

The chain uses TRBV2 and TRBJ2-1; D is undetermined. The CDR3 runs to 15 residues. CDR1 is SNHLY and CDR2 is FYNNEI in the germline V gene. V was clipped by 6 bases and J by 5 bases, with 17 bases between them. In nucleotides, the CDR3 is TGTGCCAGCAGGGCTCGGATGGCGAATAACAATGAGCAGTTCTTC. Its protein product is CASRARMANNNEQFF.